A single sample is the source of the 5 T cell receptor beta chains below, sequenced in a study of brain T cells in children with intractable seizures. Measured with immunoSEQ multiplex PCR; TCRdb has only the in-frame clones, and not every one. The sample lists approximately 44,000 clones, roughly 90% occurring once. The sample in question was peripheral blood, obtained at surgery. Every receptor here comes from a girl aged 2 to 10 with tuberous sclerosis and intractable seizures.

This chain joins TRBV28 and TRBJ1-5, with 8 bases fitting TRBD1. CDR3 length: 17 amino acids. V lost 6 bases to trimming and J lost 5 bases; unmatched junction nucleotides: 15. Germline-derived CDR1 and CDR2 are MDHEN and SYDVKM. The CDR3 DNA follows: TGTGCCAGCAGGCCTCCTCCGGGACAGGCAACAGATCAGCCCCAGCATTTT. This codes for CASRPPPGQATDQPQHF.

The rearrangement joins TRBV5-6 to TRBJ2-3, with TRBD2 matching over 12 bases. V shed 0 bases and J 3 bases; nucleotides not matched to a gene: 8. The CDR3 is 18 residues long. Germline-derived CDR1 and CDR2 are SGHDT and YYEEEE. The CDR3 DNA follows: TGTGCCAGCAGCTTGGTTCCTAGCGGGGGGGCTTCAACAGATACGCAGTATTTT. Translating it yields CASSLVPSGGASTDTQYF.

The chain recombines TRBV3-1 (or the pseudogene TRBV3-2) with TRBJ2-1; 12 bases are a match to TRBD2. Trimming took 4 bases from V and 0 from J; bases not matched to a gene: 4. Germline loops: CDR1 LGHDT, CDR2 YNNKEL (reference sequence). The CDR3 has 17 residues. CDR3 sequence (DNA): TGTGCCAGCAGCCTTACTAGCGGGGGGATCTCCTACAATGAGCAGTTCTTC. Its translation is CASSLTSGGISYNEQFF.

V and J are TRBV3-1 (or the pseudogene TRBV3-2) and TRBJ2-3; 9 bases are shared with TRBD1. V dropped 5 bases and J dropped 0; count of bases not matched to a gene: 9. The germline V gene encodes CDR1 LGHDT and CDR2 YNNKEL (reference sequence). This CDR3 region has 17 residues. CDR3 amino acids: CASSAGTGRGSTDTQYF. In DNA, the CDR3 is TGTGCCAGCAGCGCTGGGACAGGGCGAGGGAGCACAGATACGCAGTATTTT.

The chain recombines TRBV27 with TRBJ2-3; D might be TRBD2 (5 bases). The CDR3 spans 15 residues. Trimming took 5 bases from V and 1 from J, leaving 13 bases between them. Germline assignment: CDR1 MNHEY and CDR2 SMNVEV (reference sequence). The CDR3 here is CASSALAYRTDTQYF. CDR3 bases: TGTGCCAGCAGTGCCTTAGCGTATCGCACAGATACGCAGTATTTT.